This section outlines one T cell receptor (beta chain) sequence together with its context. The authors made TCR beta cDNA from about 500 ng total RNA with a constant-region primer. Slightly modified ARM-PCR with three nested multiplex PCR rounds yielded TCR beta libraries. A single record per CDR3 protein comes from TCRdb applying MiXCR to the multiplex PCR reads. The repertoire holds around 100,000 distinct CDR3 sequences, with more than 60% as singletons. Without any cell sorting, roughly 20-32 mg of bulk tissue yielded co-extracted RNA and DNA. This sample is drawn from a study of tumor-infiltrating lymphocytes in primary liver carcinoma. This TCR derives from an older woman with primary liver carcinoma and hepatitis B virus infection. Sequenced material: liver tumor tissue from sampling region 5. Regarding subset: tumor region T5, tumor centre.

The DNA of the CDR3 is TGTGCCAGCAGAAAGGATACCTGCACCGGGGAGCTGTTTTTT. Its protein product is CASRKDTCTGELFF. This sequence joins TRBV12-3 or TRBV12-4 and TRBJ2-2, with D unclear. The CDR3 length is 14 residues. V lost 6 bases and J 4 bases, leaving 12 bases between the germline ends.